This section outlines one TCR beta chain sequence together with its context. The sample is drawn from a study of blood T cell repertoires in COVID-19. Across the whole study: Italy, Spain and the United States were the sources of the convalescent and acute COVID-19 samples. T cells, B-cell-depleted T cells, or PBMCs provided the cDNA or gDNA that served as material.

The Seattle site enrolled patients during active infection and followed them longitudinally. In the original workflow: Estimated nucleated cell counts came from reference gene primer amplification. Produced via immunoSEQ multiplex PCR; TCRdb's table is partial and in-frame only. The V and J calls and clone size were taken over from that table, and D and trimming were inferred from the DNA. The sample lists fewer than 250,000 clones; more than 75% were seen once. Trimming took 5 bases from V and 2 from J, leaving 19 bases between them. This CDR3 contains 16 residues. CDR1 and CDR2 (germline): MNHEY, SMNVEV (reference sequence).

Material: peripheral blood. The receptor was isolated from a man in his fifties with COVID-19, enrolled during active disease. The genes are TRBV27 and TRBJ2-7; D unclear. CDR3: CASSNHPLTPPYEQYF. The CDR3 DNA is TGTGCCAGCAGTAACCACCCTCTGACACCTCCCTACGAGCAGTACTTC.